Listed below are T cell receptor beta chains from one sample, sequenced in a study of OX40 agonist ivuxolimab in advanced cancers. Only in-frame clones appear in the TCRdb table, and some are missing; sequencing was by immunoSEQ multiplex PCR. The data contain about 67,000 clones, around nine tenths of them singletons. The input for sequencing was CD4+ or CD8+ T cells sorted from blood, taken in a trial of the OX40 agonist ivuxolimab. These receptor sequences come from an adult with an advanced solid tumor such as melanoma, head and neck, liver or kidney cancer. The CDR3 runs from the conserved cysteine through the conserved F or W. The D gene is left open where the match is weak. Only part of the rows carry a size: once, few, many, or a class if the clone is expanded.

>.|TRBJ1-2|.|TRBV6-1
CASTDSGQDYGYTF
TGTGCCAGCACCGACTCTGGACAAGATTATGGCTACACCTTC
>.|TRBJ2-5|.|TRBV21-1
CASSKLSGTGTAGKEETQYF
TGTGCCAGCAGCAAACTATCCGGGACAGGCACTGCGGGTAAGGAAGAGACCCAGTACTTC
>.|TRBJ2-1|.|TRBV11-3
CASSLGVAGEQFF
TGTGCCAGCAGCTTAGGTGTGGCGGGCGAGCAGTTCTTC
>few|TRBJ2-7|.|TRBV4-1
CASSQERSGPYEQYF
TGCGCCAGCAGCCAAGAAAGGAGCGGACCTTACGAGCAGTACTTC
>.|TRBJ2-3|.|TRBV10-3
CAISESSTDTQYF
TGTGCCATCAGTGAGTCGAGCACAGATACGCAGTATTTT
>.|TRBJ2-1|TRBD2|TRBV23-1
CASSQTLAGPGDEQFF
TGCGCCAGCAGTCAAACACTAGCGGGCCCTGGGGATGAGCAGTTCTTC
>once|TRBJ1-3|TRBD1|TRBV5-1
CASSLKTGNSGNTIYF
TGCGCCAGCAGCCTCAAGACAGGGAACTCTGGAAACACCATATATTTT
>.|TRBJ1-2|TRBD1|TRBV2
CASSEAITGGFYGYTF
TGTGCCAGCAGTGAAGCGATCACAGGGGGCTTCTATGGCTACACCTTC
>.|TRBJ1-2|.|TRBV27
CASSSQGYGYTF
TGTGCCAGCTCCTCCCAGGGCTATGGCTACACCTTC
>few|TRBJ1-1|.|TRBV7-2
CASSLAPVNTEAFF
TGTGCCAGCAGCTTAGCGCCCGTGAACACTGAAGCTTTCTTT
>.|TRBJ2-7|TRBD1|TRBV4-2
CASSQVGTGIDEQYF
TGTGCCAGCAGCCAAGTGGGGACAGGGATAGACGAGCAGTACTTC
>once|TRBJ2-7|.|TRBV4-2
CASSQDMGPYEQYF
TGTGCCAGCAGCCAAGATATGGGGCCCTACGAGCAGTACTTC
>.|TRBJ2-2|.|TRBV5-1
CASSLNSGELFF
TGCGCCAGCAGCTTGAATTCGGGGGAGCTGTTTTTT
>.|TRBJ2-1|.|TRBV4-1
CASSHPPAQGVF
TGCGCCAGCAGCCACCCGCCGGCCCAGGGTGTCTTC
>.|TRBJ1-2|.|TRBV7-9
CASSFGFLTESYGYTF
TGTGCCAGCAGCTTTGGATTTTTGACAGAGAGTTATGGCTACACCTTC
>.|TRBJ2-2|.|TRBV5-1
CASLDVPGGTGELFF
TGCGCCAGCTTGGATGTTCCGGGTGGGACCGGGGAGCTGTTTTTT
>.|TRBJ1-2|.|TRBV9
CASSPDTNNYGYTF
TGTGCCAGCAGCCCCGACACTAATAACTATGGCTACACCTTC
>.|TRBJ1-1|.|TRBV10-3
CAIRENTEAFF
TGTGCCATCAGGGAAAACACTGAAGCTTTCTTT
>once|TRBJ2-3|TRBD2|TRBV7-2
CASSLVGGWSTDTQYF
TGTGCCAGCAGCTTAGTGGGAGGGTGGAGCACAGATACGCAGTATTTT
>.|TRBJ2-7|TRBD1|TRBV7-2
CASSPRTGGSYEQYF
TGTGCCAGCAGCCCGCGGACAGGGGGCTCCTACGAGCAGTACTTC
>once|TRBJ1-1|.|TRBV6-6
CASSYLVPGTEAFF
TGTGCCAGCAGTTACCTGGTCCCGGGGACTGAAGCTTTCTTT
>.|TRBJ1-5|TRBD1|TRBV19
CASSHRGLSNQPQHF
TGTGCCAGTAGTCACAGGGGGTTGAGCAATCAGCCCCAGCATTTT
>few|TRBJ1-2|.|TRBV6-6
CASRVGPGGRDGYTF
TGTGCCAGCAGGGTGGGGCCGGGGGGTAGGGATGGCTACACCTTC
>.|TRBJ2-3|.|TRBV18
CASSLMALSGSDTQYF
TGTGCCAGCTCACTAATGGCCCTGTCGGGGTCAGATACGCAGTATTTT
>.|TRBJ2-3|.|TRBV11-2
CASSLLVVPDTQYF
TGTGCCAGCAGCTTACTAGTTGTTCCAGATACGCAGTATTTT
>.|TRBJ1-1|.|TRBV5-5
CASSKPGGAYTEAFF
TGTGCCAGCAGTAAACCCGGGGGGGCTTACACTGAAGCTTTCTTT
>.|TRBJ2-1|TRBD2|TRBV7-2
CASSWGGLENNEQFF
TGTGCCAGCAGTTGGGGGGGACTAGAAAACAATGAGCAGTTCTTC
>.|TRBJ2-1|.|TRBV7-9
CASQNKLGGSPDNEQFF
TGTGCCTCCCAGAACAAACTCGGTGGCTCACCTGACAATGAGCAGTTCTTC
>.|TRBJ2-1|TRBD2|TRBV11-3
CASSLDHSGSGSYNEQFF
TGTGCCAGCAGCTTAGACCATAGCGGGAGTGGATCCTACAATGAGCAGTTCTTC
>.|TRBJ2-7|.|TRBV18
CASSPQGLHEQYF
TGTGCCAGCTCACCTCAGGGACTCCACGAGCAGTACTTC
>.|TRBJ2-7|TRBD2|TRBV6-1
CASSEGSGGRHEQYF
TGTGCCAGCAGTGAAGGATCGGGAGGGCGCCACGAGCAGTACTTC
>.|TRBJ1-5|.|TRBV6-6
CASSTQGRQPQHF
TGTGCCAGCAGTACGCAGGGGAGGCAGCCCCAGCATTTT
>.|TRBJ1-2|.|TRBV2
CASSMVGVGYTF
TGTGCCAGCAGCATGGTGGGGGTCGGCTACACCTTC
>few|TRBJ2-2|TRBD1|TRBV6-5
CASSRQDRYTGELFF
TGTGCCAGCAGCCGACAGGACAGGTACACCGGGGAGCTGTTTTTT
>.|TRBJ2-5|TRBD2|TRBV18
CASSPPTGGPLETQYF
TGTGCCAGCTCACCACCGACGGGAGGGCCCTTAGAGACCCAGTACTTC
>.|TRBJ1-6|TRBD1|TRBV7-8
CASSWAGGSSYNSPLHF
TGTGCCAGCAGCTGGGCAGGGGGTAGCTCCTATAATTCACCCCTCCACTTT
>.|TRBJ2-7|.|TRBV25-1
CASSAETRQAAYEQYF
TGTGCCAGCAGTGCTGAAACTCGGCAGGCCGCCTACGAGCAGTACTTC
>once|TRBJ1-2|.|TRBV14
CASSQVDLNYGYTF
TGTGCCAGCAGCCAGGTAGACCTTAACTATGGCTACACCTTC
>once|TRBJ1-5|TRBD1|TRBV6-6
CASSWGQGMVNQPQHF
TGTGCCAGCAGTTGGGGACAGGGAATGGTCAATCAGCCCCAGCATTTT
>few|TRBJ2-1|.|TRBV20-1
CSASLGSEQFF
TGCAGTGCTAGCTTAGGGAGTGAGCAGTTCTTC
>.|TRBJ2-7|.|TRBV19
CANRADSYEQYF
TGTGCCAACCGGGCAGATTCCTACGAGCAGTACTTC
>.|TRBJ2-7|TRBD2|TRBV28
CASSSAGVGYEQYF
TGTGCCAGCAGCTCAGCGGGAGTGGGCTACGAGCAGTACTTC
>.|TRBJ1-6|TRBD1|TRBV6-5
CASSYHRGENSPLHF
TGTGCCAGCAGTTATCACAGGGGGGAGAATTCACCCCTCCACTTT
>once|TRBJ1-6|.|TRBV18
CASSNGVSSYNSPLHF
TGTGCCAGCTCAAACGGGGTTAGCTCCTATAATTCACCCCTCCACTTT
>.|TRBJ2-6|TRBD1|TRBV15
CATRPTGTASVRANVLTF
TGTGCCACCAGGCCTACCGGGACAGCTTCCGTCCGGGCCAACGTCCTGACTTTC
>.|TRBJ2-7|.|TRBV29-1
CSVEGQGNEQYF
TGCAGCGTTGAAGGGCAGGGGAACGAGCAGTACTTC
>.|TRBJ2-7|.|TRBV12-2
CASRLEVGGDGTYEQYF
TGTGCAAGTCGCTTAGAGGTGGGGGGAGATGGTACCTACGAGCAGTACTTC
>.|TRBJ2-5|.|TRBV19
CASSIIEGETQYF
TGTGCCAGTAGTATCATAGAGGGAGAGACCCAGTACTTC
>.|TRBJ2-7|.|TRBV6-5
CASSYHRWGYEQYF
TGTGCCAGCAGTTATCACAGGTGGGGCTACGAGCAGTACTTC
>.|TRBJ2-7|.|TRBV5-1
CASSLGQDPYEQYF
TGCGCCAGCAGCTTGGGACAGGACCCCTACGAGCAGTACTTC
>.|TRBJ2-6|TRBD1|TRBV28
CASSLYGQGTSGANVLTF
TGTGCCAGCAGTTTATACGGACAGGGTACTAGTGGGGCCAACGTCCTGACTTTC
>.|TRBJ2-1|.|TRBV20-1
CSASSRFGQFF
TGCAGTGCTAGTAGCAGGTTCGGACAGTTCTTC
>.|TRBJ2-7|TRBD1|TRBV7-8
CASSPGQGMNEQYF
TGTGCCAGCAGTCCGGGACAGGGTATGAACGAGCAGTACTTC
>once|TRBJ2-1|.|TRBV11-2
CASSSATSLGAEQFF
TGTGCCAGCAGCTCCGCAACTAGCTTGGGGGCTGAGCAGTTCTTC